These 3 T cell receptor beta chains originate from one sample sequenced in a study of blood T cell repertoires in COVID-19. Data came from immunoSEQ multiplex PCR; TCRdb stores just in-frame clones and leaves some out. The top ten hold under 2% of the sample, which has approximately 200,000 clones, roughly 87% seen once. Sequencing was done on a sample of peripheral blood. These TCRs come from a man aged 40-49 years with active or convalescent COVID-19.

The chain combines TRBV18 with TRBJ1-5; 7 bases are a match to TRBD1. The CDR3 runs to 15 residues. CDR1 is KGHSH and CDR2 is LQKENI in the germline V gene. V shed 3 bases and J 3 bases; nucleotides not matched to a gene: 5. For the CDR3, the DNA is TGTGCCAGCTCACCGGGGACAGTGCCCAATCAGCCCCAGCATTTT. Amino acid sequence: CASSPGTVPNQPQHF.

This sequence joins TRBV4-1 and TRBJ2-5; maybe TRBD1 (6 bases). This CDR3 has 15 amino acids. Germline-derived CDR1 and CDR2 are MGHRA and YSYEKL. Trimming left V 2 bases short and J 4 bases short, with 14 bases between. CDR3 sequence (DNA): TGCGCCAGCAGCCAAACCGGACAGAAGGGAGAGACCCAGTACTTC. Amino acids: CASSQTGQKGETQYF.

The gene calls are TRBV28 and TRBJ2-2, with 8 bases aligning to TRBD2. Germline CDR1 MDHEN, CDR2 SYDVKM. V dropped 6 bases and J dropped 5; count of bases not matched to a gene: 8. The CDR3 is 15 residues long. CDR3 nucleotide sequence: TGTGCCAGCAGGCCAGCGGGAGAGGGGACCGGGGAGCTGTTTTTT. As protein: CASRPAGEGTGELFF.